Listed below are T cell receptor beta chains from one sample, sequenced in a study of CD8+ T cells in alopecia areata. Profiling relied on immunoSEQ multiplex PCR, and the TCRdb table lists in-frame clones only, not all of them. The sample consists of about 140,000 clones, roughly four fifths of them appearing once. Sequencing was performed on CD8+ T cells sorted from blood, taken at week 4, from a patient treated with tofacitinib. These TCRs come from a human donor with alopecia areata. The CDR3 runs from the conserved cysteine through the conserved F or W. The D gene is left open where the match is weak. Rows give clone size only sometimes, using once, few, many, or a class for an expanded clone.

TGTGCCTGGAGTCCGGGACAGGGGAGAACTGAAGCTTTCTTT	CAWSPGQGRTEAFF	TRBD1	.	TRBJ1-1	14	TRBV30
TGTGCCAGCAGCCATGAGGAGACTGGGGCCAACGTCCTGACTTTC	CASSHEETGANVLTF	.	.	TRBJ2-6	15	TRBV7-9
TGCGCCAGCAGCCAGGAAGGACAGGGGGCGCCGGTCACCACTGAAGCTTTCTTT	CASSQEGQGAPVTTEAFF	TRBD1	.	TRBJ1-1	18	TRBV4-3
TGTGCCAGCAGCCTTCCGGGTCTTCGCAATGAGCAGTTCTTC	CASSLPGLRNEQFF	.	.	TRBJ2-1	14	TRBV6-5
TGTGCCAGCAGTTTAAGGGGGGGGGCCCGCGAGCAGTACTTC	CASSLRGGAREQYF	.	.	TRBJ2-7	14	TRBV27
TGTGCCAGCAGCCCTAGAACAGGGGAGAACTATGGCTACACCTTC	CASSPRTGENYGYTF	TRBD1	.	TRBJ1-2	15	TRBV9
TGTGCCAGCAGCCCAAGACTGGGACAGAAAACCTACGAGCAGTACTTC	CASSPRLGQKTYEQYF	TRBD1	.	TRBJ2-7	16	TRBV13
TGCGCCAGCAGCCAAGCTCTAGCGGGGCATACGCAGTATTTT	CASSQALAGHTQYF	TRBD2	.	TRBJ2-3	14	TRBV4-1
TGCGCCAGCAGCCAAGGGGAGTCCGGGGAGCTGTTTTTT	CASSQGESGELFF	.	.	TRBJ2-2	13	TRBV4-1
TGTGCCATCAGTGAGTCGGCGCGCGGCTTGAACACTGAAGCTTTCTTT	CAISESARGLNTEAFF	.	once	TRBJ1-1	16	TRBV10-3